Each of the 8 T cell receptor beta chains below was sequenced from the same sample in a study of blood T cell repertoires in COVID-19. This table comes from immunoSEQ multiplex PCR, and its TCRdb copy is limited to in-frame clones, with some not included. The table includes about 82,000 clones, approximately 81% detected once. The material sequenced was peripheral blood. These receptors were collected from an older man with acute or convalescent COVID-19.

V and J are TRBV11-2 and TRBJ2-5, with 7 nucleotides matching TRBD2. The trim removed 5 bases at V and 9 bases at J, leaving 9 bases unmatched. Germline V gene lookup returns CDR1 SGHAT and CDR2 FQNNGV. The CDR3 has 13 residues. The CDR3 spells CASSGGGYGSQYF. DNA for the CDR3: TGTGCCAGCAGCGGGGGAGGGTACGGGTCCCAGTACTTC.

The V gene is TRBV28, the J gene TRBJ1-2; 8 nucleotides agree with TRBD1. Germline V gives CDR1 MDHEN, CDR2 SYDVKM. Trimming took 7 bases from V and 0 from J; bases not matched to a gene: 4. The CDR3 sequence is 14 residues long. CDR3 sequence: CASTRQGTNYGYTF. In DNA, the CDR3 is TGTGCCAGCACCAGACAGGGGACTAACTATGGCTACACCTTC.

The chain carries TRBV9 and TRBJ1-3, with D unclear. The germline V gene encodes CDR1 SGDLS and CDR2 YYNGEE. V gave up 0 bases and J gave up 2 bases, with 9 bases separating them. There are 15 residues in the CDR3. CDR3 DNA: TGTGCCAGCAGCGTAGCTCCCCCTCCTGGAAACACCATATATTTT. Translated: CASSVAPPPGNTIYF.

The rearrangement joins TRBV3-1 (or the pseudogene TRBV3-2) to TRBJ2-7, with no clear D. Trimming pared 5 bases from V and 6 bases from J, leaving 8 bases between. Germline CDR1 is LGHDT and CDR2 is YNNKEL (reference sequence). The CDR3 extends over 11 amino acids. The CDR3 reads CASSNSREQYF. Here the CDR3 DNA reads TGTGCCAGCAGCAATAGCCGCGAGCAGTACTTC.

The rearrangement links TRBV28 to TRBJ1-1, with 7 bases matching TRBD1. The CDR3 sequence is 15 residues long. CDR1 and CDR2 (germline): MDHEN, SYDVKM. Germline trimming cut 5 bases from V and 6 bases from J; bases unmatched to any gene: 12. CDR3 bases: TGTGCCAGCAGTGAAGATCAGGGGGATAAGGCTGAAGCTTTCTTT. Encoded protein: CASSEDQGDKAEAFF. The variable domain in full, with the rest retrieved from reference TRBV28 and TRBJ1-1, is DVKVTQSSRYLVKRTGEKVFLECVQDMDHENMFWYRQDPGLGLRLIYFSYDVKMKEKGDIPEGYSVSREKKERFSLILESASTNQTSMYLCASSEDQGDKAEAFFGQGTRLTVV.

The chain recombines TRBV9 with TRBJ1-1; maybe TRBD1 (6 bases). V dropped 3 bases and J dropped 7 bases, with 13 bases sitting between them. CDR1 and CDR2 (germline): SGDLS, YYNGEE. The CDR3 extends over 13 amino acids. The CDR3 DNA reads as TGTGCCAGCAGCGCACGACAGGTGGGTGAAGCTTTCTTT. It encodes CASSARQVGEAFF.

This chain links TRBV5-5 with TRBJ1-6; D not resolved. The CDR3 is 15 amino acids. Germline CDR1 is SGHKS and CDR2 is YYEKEE (reference sequence). The germline V and J ends were trimmed by 4 bases and 9 bases, with 17 bases remaining between them. The CDR3 is CASSGLAGGGSPLHF. CDR3 DNA: TGTGCCAGCAGCGGCCTCGCTGGCGGTGGTTCACCCCTCCACTTT.

This chain connects TRBV28 to TRBJ1-2; D remains unclear. The V and J ends lost 5 bases and 5 bases respectively, with 12 bases between them. The CDR3 runs to 13 residues. Germline V CDR1 and CDR2: MDHEN, SYDVKM. CDR3 DNA: TGTGCCAGCAGTCCCCATTACGGGTATGGCTACACCTTC. Protein product: CASSPHYGYGYTF.